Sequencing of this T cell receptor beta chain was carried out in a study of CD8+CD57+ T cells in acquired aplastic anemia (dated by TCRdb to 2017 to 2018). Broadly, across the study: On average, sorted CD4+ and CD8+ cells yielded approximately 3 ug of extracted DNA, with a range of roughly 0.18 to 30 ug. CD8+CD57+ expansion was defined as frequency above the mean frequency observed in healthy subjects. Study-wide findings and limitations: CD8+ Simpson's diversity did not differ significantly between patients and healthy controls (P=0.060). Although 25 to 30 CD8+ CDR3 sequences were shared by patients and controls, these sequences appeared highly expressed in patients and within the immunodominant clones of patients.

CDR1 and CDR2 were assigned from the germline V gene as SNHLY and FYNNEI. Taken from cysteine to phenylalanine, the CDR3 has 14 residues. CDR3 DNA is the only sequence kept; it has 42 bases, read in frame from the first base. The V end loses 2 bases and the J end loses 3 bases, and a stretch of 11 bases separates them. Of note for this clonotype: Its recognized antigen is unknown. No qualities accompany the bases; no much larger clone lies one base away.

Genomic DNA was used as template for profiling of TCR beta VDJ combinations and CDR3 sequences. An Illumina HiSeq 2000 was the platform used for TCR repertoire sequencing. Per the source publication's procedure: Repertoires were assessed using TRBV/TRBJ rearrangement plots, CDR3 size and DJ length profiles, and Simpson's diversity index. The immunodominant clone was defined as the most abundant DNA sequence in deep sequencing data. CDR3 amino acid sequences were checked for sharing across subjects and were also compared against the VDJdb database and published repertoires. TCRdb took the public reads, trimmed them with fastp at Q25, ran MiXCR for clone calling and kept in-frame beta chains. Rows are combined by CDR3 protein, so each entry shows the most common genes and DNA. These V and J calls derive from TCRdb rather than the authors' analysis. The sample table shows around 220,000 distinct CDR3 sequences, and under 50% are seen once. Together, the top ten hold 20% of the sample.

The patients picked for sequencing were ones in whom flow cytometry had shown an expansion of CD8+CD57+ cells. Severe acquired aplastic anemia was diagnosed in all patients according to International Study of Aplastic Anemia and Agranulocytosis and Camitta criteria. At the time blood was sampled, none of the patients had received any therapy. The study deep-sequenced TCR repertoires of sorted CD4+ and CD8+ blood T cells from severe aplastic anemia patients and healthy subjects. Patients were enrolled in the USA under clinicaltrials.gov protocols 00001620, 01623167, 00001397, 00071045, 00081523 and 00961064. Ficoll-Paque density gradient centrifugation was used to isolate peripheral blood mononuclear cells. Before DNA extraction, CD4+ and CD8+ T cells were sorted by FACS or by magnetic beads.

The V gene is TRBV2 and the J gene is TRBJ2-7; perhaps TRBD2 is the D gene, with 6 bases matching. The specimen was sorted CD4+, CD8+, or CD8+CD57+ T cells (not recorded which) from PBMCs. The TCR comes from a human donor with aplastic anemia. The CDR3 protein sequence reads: CASSEIGGVYEQYF. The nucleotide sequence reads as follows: TGTGCCAGCAGTGAAATCGGGGGAGTCTACGAGCAGTACTTC. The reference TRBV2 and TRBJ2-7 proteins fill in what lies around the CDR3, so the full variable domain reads EPEVTQTPSHQVTQMGQEVILRCVPISNHLYFYWYRQILGQKVEFLVSFYNNEISEKSEIFDDQFSVERPDGSNFTLKIRSTKLEDSAMYFCASSEIGGVYEQYFGPGTRLTVT.